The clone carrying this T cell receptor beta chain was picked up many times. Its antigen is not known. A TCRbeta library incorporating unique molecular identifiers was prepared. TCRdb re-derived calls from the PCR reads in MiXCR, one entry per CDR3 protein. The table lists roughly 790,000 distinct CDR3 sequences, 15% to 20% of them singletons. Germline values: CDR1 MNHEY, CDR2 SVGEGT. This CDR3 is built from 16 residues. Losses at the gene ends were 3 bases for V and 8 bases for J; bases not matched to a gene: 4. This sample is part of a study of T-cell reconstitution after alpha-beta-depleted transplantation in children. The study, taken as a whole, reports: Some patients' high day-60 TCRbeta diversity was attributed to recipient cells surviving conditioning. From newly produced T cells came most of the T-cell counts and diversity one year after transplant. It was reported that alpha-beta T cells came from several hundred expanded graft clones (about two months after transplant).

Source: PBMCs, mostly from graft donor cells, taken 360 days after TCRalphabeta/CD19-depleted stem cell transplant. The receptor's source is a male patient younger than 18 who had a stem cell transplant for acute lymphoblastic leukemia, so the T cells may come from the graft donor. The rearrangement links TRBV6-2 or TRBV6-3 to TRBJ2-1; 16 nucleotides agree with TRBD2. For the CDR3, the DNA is TGTGCCAGCAGTTATATTGGGACTAGCGGGAGGGATGAGCAGTTCTTC. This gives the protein CASSYIGTSGRDEQFF.